Here is one T cell receptor (beta chain) with its context. The antigen remains unidentified. The method was immunoSEQ multiplex PCR; TCRdb's version includes in-frame clones alone and lacks a portion of them. Of around 56,000 clones in the sample, 93% were seen once. This specimen comes from a study of cytomegalovirus exposure and HLA in healthy donors. Turning to the study itself: It was reported in a later analysis that the same platform had been used for the 120 validation repertoires as for the roughly 650 first-cohort repertoires.

Overall study findings and caveats: TCR beta chains numbering about 160 were designated cytomegalovirus-associated. A few of the chains that were CMV-associated were confirmed in vitro to be specific for CMV antigens. While the bulk of TCR sequences proved rare, some public TCRs turned up in many donors.

The germline V and J ends were trimmed by 4 bases and 4 bases, with 13 bases remaining between them. Germline V gene data show CDR1 as WSHSY and CDR2 as SAAADI. The CDR3 length is 15 residues. V usage is TRBV10-2 and J usage is TRBJ2-2; D may be TRBD1 (6 bases). The receptor comes from a woman between 18 and 29 years old in good health and CMV-seropositive. Sample: PBMCs. CDR3 DNA sequence: TGCGCCAGCAGTGGAAACAGGGCCCCCACCGGGGAGCTGTTTTTT. Translated: CASSGNRAPTGELFF.